This entry lists 24 T cell receptor beta chains sequenced from one sample in a study of PD-1 blockade in mismatch repair-deficient tumors. The protocol was immunoSEQ multiplex PCR, while the TCRdb copy is restricted to in-frame clones and leaves out a portion. This table holds about 100,000 clones, about 79% found once. The sample was peripheral blood, taken about eight months after starting pembrolizumab. These receptors were collected from an adult with mismatch repair-deficient cancer.

This clone came up once. The chain has TRBV19 and TRBJ1-2; no firm D call. CDR3 size: 17 residues. CDR1 and CDR2 (germline): LNHDA, SQIVND (reference sequence). Trimming shortened V by 6 bases and J by 8 bases, and 28 bases separated the two germline ends. Written as DNA, the CDR3 is TGTGCCAGTAGCCCGATACGGTCCAGCTCCGGCCCTCTAGGCTACACCTTC. It specifies CASSPIRSSSGPLGYTF.

This clone was detected once. DNA of the CDR3: TGCGCCAGCAGCCCCGGAACAGGGTGGCGCACAGATACGCAGTATTTT. It yields the protein CASSPGTGWRTDTQYF. The rearrangement links TRBV5-1 to TRBJ2-3, with D possibly TRBD1 on 6 matching bases. V gave up 4 bases and J gave up 1 base, with 16 bases separating them. Germline V gene data show CDR1 as SGHRS and CDR2 as YFSETQ. The CDR3 sequence is 16 residues long.

J is TRBJ2-5 and V is TRBV7-2; D unclear. Germline values: CDR1 SGHTA, CDR2 FQGNSA. The length of the CDR3 is 15 residues. Trimming left V 1 base short and J 5 bases short, with 14 bases between. Here the CDR3 DNA reads TGTGCCAGCAGCTTAGGGTTCTGGGGTGCTGAGACCCAGTACTTC. This sequence encodes CASSLGFWGAETQYF.

The chain is built from TRBV10-2 and TRBJ2-2; no clear D gene. Looked up from germline, CDR1 is WSHSY and CDR2 is SAAADI. Between the trimmed V and J ends, which lost 5 bases and 1 base, there was a span of 8 bases. The CDR3 has 14 residues. CDR3 sequence reads: CASSPPRNTGELFF. The CDR3 DNA reads TGCGCCAGCAGTCCCCCCAGGAACACCGGGGAGCTGTTTTTT.

The chain links TRBV7-3 to TRBJ2-4; TRBD1 is a possible D gene (6 bases). The CDR3 contains 16 residues. V gave up 3 bases and J gave up 1 base, with 13 bases separating them. The germline CDR1 and CDR2 sequences are SGHTA and FQGTGA. CDR3 nucleotides: TGTGCCAGCAGCTTGGGGGCCGGAACGGCCAAAAACATTCAGTACTTC. It encodes CASSLGAGTAKNIQYF.

The chain links TRBV6-1 to TRBJ2-1; no clear D gene. This CDR3 region has 14 residues. CDR1 is MNHNS and CDR2 is SASEGT in the germline V gene. The V and J ends lost 1 base and 4 bases respectively, with 8 bases between them. The CDR3 region has the DNA TGTGCCAGCAGTGAAGGGGGTCGTTACAATGAGCAGTTCTTC. Protein: CASSEGGRYNEQFF.

This clone appeared a few times. V and J are TRBV7-9 and TRBJ1-1; 11 bases fit TRBD1. Per germline, CDR1 SEHNR and CDR2 FQNEAQ (reference sequence). V gave up 7 bases and J gave up 1 base; unmatched junction bases: 5. There are 15 residues in the CDR3. The chain's CDR3 is CASMYGTGGNTEAFF. In DNA form, the CDR3 reads TGTGCCAGCATGTATGGGACAGGGGGGAACACTGAAGCTTTCTTT.

The chain combines TRBV5-1 with TRBJ1-5; 8 bases map to TRBD1. Trimming took 4 bases from V and 4 from J; bases not matched to a gene: 7. CDR1 and CDR2 from the germline V gene are SGHRS and YFSETQ. The CDR3 extends over 15 amino acids. The CDR3 DNA follows: TGCGCCAGCAGCAAGACAGGGGAATGGAATCAGCCCCAGCATTTT. Amino acid sequence: CASSKTGEWNQPQHF.

The chain has TRBV7-9 and TRBJ1-2; possible D gene TRBD1, 5 bases. Per the germline V gene, CDR1 is SEHNR and CDR2 is FQNEAQ (reference sequence). V dropped 4 bases and J dropped 4 bases, with 13 bases sitting between them. The CDR3 spans 14 residues. The CDR3 nucleotides are TGTGCCAGCAGCTCGGGGCCGACATCCTATGGCTACACCTTC. This translates into CASSSGPTSYGYTF.

CDR3 region: CAWSSGLAGGADTQYF. CDR3 DNA sequence: TGTGCCTGGAGTAGTGGACTAGCGGGAGGAGCAGATACGCAGTATTTT. The chain carries TRBV30 and TRBJ2-3; 14 nucleotides agree with TRBD2. Germline assignment: CDR1 GTSNPN and CDR2 SVGIG (reference sequence). The CDR3 runs to 16 residues. V lost 2 bases to trimming and J lost 4 bases; unmatched junction nucleotides: 5.

V usage is TRBV6-5 and J usage is TRBJ1-5; D might be TRBD1 (6 bases). The CDR3 is 14 residues long. V lost 6 bases and J lost 3, with 12 bases in between. Germline CDR1 is MNHEY and CDR2 is SVGAGI. Here the CDR3 DNA reads TGTGCCAGCAGAGACTCAGGGGACAATCAGCCCCAGCATTTT. This codes for CASRDSGDNQPQHF.

This clone was detected once. This sequence joins TRBV5-6 and TRBJ2-1, with a weak D call TRBD1 (6 bases). The CDR3 loop spans 14 amino acids. The ends were cut back, 4 bases at V and 5 bases at J, with 13 bases in the middle. Germline CDR1 and CDR2: SGHDT and YYEEEE. The CDR3 sequence: CASSQGFWNNEQFF. In DNA, the CDR3 is TGTGCCAGCAGCCAGGGGTTCTGGAACAATGAGCAGTTCTTC.

This clone is a singleton in its sample. The chain combines TRBV7-2 with TRBJ2-1; D is unresolved. CDR1 SGHTA and CDR2 FQGNSA come from the germline V gene. Trimming pared 4 bases from V and 8 bases from J, leaving 12 bases between. CDR3 size: 13 residues. CDR3 loop: CASSYGRFDEQFF. CDR3 in DNA: TGTGCCAGCAGCTACGGAAGGTTCGATGAGCAGTTCTTC.

This sequence joins TRBV5-1 and TRBJ1-3, with 7 bases matching TRBD1. V was clipped by 1 base and J by 1 base; unmatched bases: 8. This CDR3 has 17 residues. CDR1 is SGHRS and CDR2 is YFSETQ in the germline V gene. The CDR3 reads CASSLSGTVLSGNTIYF. The CDR3 nucleotides read TGCGCCAGCAGCTTGTCAGGGACAGTACTGTCTGGAAACACCATATATTTT. Using reference TRBV5-1 and TRBJ1-3 for the parts outside the CDR3, the full variable domain is KAGVTQTPRYLIKTRGQQVTLSCSPISGHRSVSWYQQTPGQGLQFLFEYFSETQRNKGNFPGRFSGRQFSNSRSEMNVSTLELGDSALYLCASSLSGTVLSGNTIYFGEGSWLTVV.

The chain is built from TRBV27 and TRBJ2-1; perhaps TRBD1 as D (5 bases). The CDR3 spans 14 residues. V was trimmed by 6 bases and J by 6 bases, leaving 15 bases between them. The V gene's germline CDR1 is MNHEY and CDR2 SMNVEV (reference sequence). CDR3 sequence: CASRGETVSNEQFF. CDR3 nucleotides: TGTGCCAGCAGGGGTGAGACAGTCTCCAATGAGCAGTTCTTC.

The rearrangement joins TRBV5-1 to TRBJ2-7, with 8 bases matching TRBD1. The V segment lost 3 bases and the J segment 0 bases; nucleotides outside the gene matches: 2. The germline V gene encodes CDR1 SGHRS and CDR2 YFSETQ. This CDR3 is built from 14 residues. The CDR3 DNA is TGCGCCAGCAGCTGGGGGACAGGCTCCTACGAGCAGTACTTC. Translating it yields CASSWGTGSYEQYF.

This chain joins TRBV11-3 and TRBJ2-5; TRBD2 agrees at 9 bases. The germline V gene has CDR1 SGHNT and CDR2 YENEEA. V lost 8 bases and J lost 4; bases outside the gene matches: 5. CDR3 length equals 13 residues. This chain's CDR3 is CASEAGGGETQYF. The CDR3 nucleotides read TGTGCCAGCGAAGCGGGAGGAGGAGAGACCCAGTACTTC.

The CDR3 region has the DNA TGTGCCAGCAGCCAAGGGCAGACACAGTACAATGAGCAGTTCTTC. Translation gives CASSQGQTQYNEQFF. This sequence joins TRBV4-2 and TRBJ2-1; D is uncertain. Per germline, CDR1 LGHNA and CDR2 YNFKEQ. The CDR3 runs to 15 residues. V was pared by 1 base and J by 4 bases, with 11 bases between.

The rearrangement joins TRBV29-1 to TRBJ1-1; TRBD1 aligns across 7 bases. CDR3 length equals 13 residues. V was pared by 4 bases and J by 4 bases, with 6 bases of the junction left unmatched. Germline V gives CDR1 SQVTM, CDR2 ANQGSEA. The CDR3 region is CSVVTGAGTEAFF. The CDR3 DNA reads TGCAGCGTTGTAACAGGGGCGGGCACTGAAGCTTTCTTT.

The chain couples TRBV7-6 to TRBJ2-1; TRBD2 matches at 13 bases. CDR3 length: 16 amino acids. Trimming cost V 3 bases and J 7 bases; bases outside gene matches: 6. Germline V gene sequence: CDR1 SGHVS, CDR2 FNYEAQ. The CDR3, as DNA: TGTGCCAGCAGCTTTGGGACTAGCGGGATCATGAATGAGCAGTTCTTC. This translates into CASSFGTSGIMNEQFF.

The chain couples TRBV5-1 to TRBJ1-3; 9 nucleotides agree with TRBD1. Germline V lookup: CDR1 SGHRS, CDR2 YFSETQ. The J segment lost 0 bases and the V segment lost 0 bases, leaving 1 base of the junction unmatched. The CDR3 spans 16 residues. The CDR3 sequence is CASSLGTGVSGNTIYF. The CDR3 region has the DNA TGCGCCAGCAGCTTGGGGACAGGGGTCTCTGGAAACACCATATATTTT.

The rearrangement links TRBV4-3 to TRBJ2-5, with D maybe TRBD2 (5 bases). Germline V gene lookup returns CDR1 LGHNA and CDR2 YSLEER. The CDR3 consists of 14 residues. With 0 bases removed from V and 3 bases from J, the gap between germline ends came to 8 bases. The CDR3 loop is CASSQDTGKETQYF. In DNA, the CDR3 is TGCGCCAGCAGCCAAGATACGGGAAAAGAGACCCAGTACTTC.

V is TRBV19 and J is TRBJ2-1, with D tentatively TRBD2 (6 bases). Trimming pared 6 bases from V and 9 bases from J, leaving 9 bases between. The CDR3 totals 11 residues. Germline values: CDR1 LNHDA, CDR2 SQIVND (reference sequence). The CDR3 is CASRTGVEQFF. CDR3 DNA sequence: TGTGCCAGTAGGACGGGAGTTGAGCAGTTCTTC.

This chain joins TRBV18 and TRBJ2-7; 7 bases are shared with TRBD2. In germline, CDR1 is KGHSH, CDR2 LQKENI. With 6 bases clipped from V and 3 bases from J, the junction kept 8 bases outside the gene matches. This CDR3 has 14 amino acids. Here the CDR3 reads CASSLAGADYEQYF. DNA for the CDR3: TGTGCCAGCTCCTTAGCGGGTGCGGACTACGAGCAGTACTTC.